This TCR beta chain appears in the sequencing data of a study of cytomegalovirus exposure and HLA in healthy donors (dated by TCRdb to about 2017). Notes on the research overall: According to an earlier analysis of 550 to 700 of the donors, about 180 million T cells yielded some 110 million unique TCR beta sequences and about 300 Gb of sequence data. The study used immunosequencing to profile the T cell repertoires of 670 or so subjects and linked those repertoires to cytomegalovirus serostatus. Every repertoire in the discovery cohort had been generated on one and the same sequencing platform. Typing coverage differed by locus: A, B, C, DRB1 and DQB1 were typed in roughly 620-640 donors, DQA1 in approximately 520, DPA1 in around 580, and DPB1 in just under 490. Donor age, sex, ethnicity and CMV serostatus were compiled together with the repertoire data. Among the roughly 400 genotyped donors, around 81% belonged to the genetic ancestry cluster associated with self-reported Caucasian donors. In a later genetic analysis, genome-wide SNP genotypes for about three fifths of the roughly 670 donors were used, and that subset was treated as a discovery cohort. On average, around 200,000 unique TCR beta nucleotide sequences were sequenced per donor among 398 genotyped donors of the cohort, with around 19% of those sequences being non-productive. Along with the 666-subject first cohort, a separate validation cohort of roughly 110 different subjects was used. Roughly 300 gigabases of sequencing data and tens of millions of unique TCR sequences were included in an early release covering 500 to 750 HLA-typed donors. Rather than drawing on any new phenotypic data, the later analysis identified candidate immune exposures from TCR beta sequences and the way those sequences occurred across donors. To predict cytomegalovirus infection status, the study combined high-throughput TCR immunosequencing, statistical association of individual TCRs with disease status, and machine learning. The study aimed to test whether cataloging public T cell receptors could reveal signatures of past pathogen exposure. A later analysis re-analyzed previously published TCR beta repertoires from 666 donors and added high-resolution HLA genotyping to study TCR occurrence patterns. In an earlier analysis of more than 550 of the donors, high-throughput TCR beta sequencing was used to judge whether each TCR beta V gene segment behaved as functional or pseudogenic. About 5 DR-DQ haplotypes were handled as single units for association and clustering, since linkage in the cohort was strong. Class I and class II HLA loci were covered by the typing at four-digit resolution. Paper-wide results and their limitations: In a later analysis, most CMV-associated TCR beta chains were found to appear HLA-restricted, with HLA associations seemingly driven largely by CMV exposure. When HLA alleles, especially DR and DQ, strongly co-occurred, TCR associations were difficult to assign to individual alleles. The presence/absence analyses assumed that sequencing depth was roughly uniform across donors, and that assumption may not be true. This cohort had only TCR beta chains sequenced, and the lack of alpha or paired-chain data limited which features could be detected. A further reported finding was that TCR beta sequences accurately predicted the HLA-A and HLA-B alleles for most subjects in the first cohort. While some public TCRs were present in many individuals, most TCR sequences turned up only very rarely across donors. A few of the identified cytomegalovirus-associated TCR beta chains were confirmed in vitro to be specific for cytomegalovirus antigens. Compared with the approximately 700-donor mean, donors in an Asian-associated ancestry cluster had fewer N-insertions in productive TCRs, according to a later genetic analysis. Broadly in line with IMGT annotations, most TCR beta V segments showed up in productive rearrangements about 87% or about 30% of the time in an earlier analysis of 587 of the donors. Correlated functional status among segregating V segments might reflect linkage disequilibrium, but an unknown experimental factor could not be ruled out. A group of highly shared sequence variants was considered likely to be a technical artifact of the sequencing pipeline. A total of 150 to 200 TCR beta chains were listed by the study as associated with cytomegalovirus. The authors suggested that the approach could potentially be generalized to other disease states and immunological phenotypes. Some IMGT-functional V segments, including TRBV6-2 and TRBV6-3, could not be distinguished by the 87-base-pair reads and were therefore excluded. A later genetic analysis associated a missense DCLRE1C variant with V-gene and J-gene trimming of TCR beta chains, and an independent cohort replicated the association. In both the original and validation cohorts, the classifier was reported to diagnose cytomegalovirus status with high specificity and sensitivity. In a later analysis, the rate of TCR association differed among HLA loci, with DRB1 alleles having the most associated TCRs and HLA-C alleles having the fewest. In a later analysis, HLA-associated TCR beta chains showed more clonal expansion and lower generation probabilities than non-associated chains that were equally common. Because counts were too low, about 18 rarely observed V segments, including chromosome 9 orphons, were left out of the earlier analysis of approximately 500 of the donors. Immune exposure information for the cohort was limited to CMV serostatus. According to a later analysis, parvovirus B19, influenza, CMV and Epstein-Barr virus appeared linked to several top co-occurrence clusters. In a later analysis, some 18,000 TCR beta sequences were associated with specific HLA alleles at a false discovery rate of 0.05. Because HLA typing was missing for some donors at each locus, association tests included only the typed subset.

The CDR3 has 15 amino acids, counting the end cysteine and phenylalanine. Only CDR3 DNA is held: 45 bases, read in frame from base 1. Reading the germline V gene (reference sequence) gives CDR1 LNHDA and CDR2 SQIVND. Unmatched junction bases come to 7, with V trimmed by 7 bases and J by 2 bases. On this clone itself: This clone's antigen is unknown. No base qualities exist here, and no much larger clone lies one base off it.

Libraries were built with the immunoSEQ multiplex PCR assay. A mixture of 60 forward primers for TCR Vbeta segments and 13 reverse primers for TCR Jbeta segments was used in the multiplex PCR. The CDR3 region of rearranged TCR beta genes was amplified from genomic DNA by a multiplex PCR assay. The amplified TCR beta libraries were sequenced on the Illumina HiSeq System as 87-base-pair reads. The published analysis was carried out like this. A later analysis tallied roughly 76 million unique TCR beta chains across the 666 repertoires, and 10 million to 11 million of those chains were shared by two or more donors. To remove PCR and sequencing errors, raw reads were error-corrected and collapsed into unique sequences using a nearest-neighbor algorithm that merged closely related sequences. Alignment of CDR3 sequences to IMGT reference sequences was used to assign V, D and J gene segments. For a sequence to be retained, at least a six-nucleotide match to both a V gene segment and a J gene segment was required. Rearrangements were called productive when the CDR3 lacked stop codons and stayed in frame with V and J; all others were non-productive. CDR3 was defined by IMGT convention, running from the second conserved V-encoded cysteine to the conserved J-encoded phenylalanine. The earlier analysis of about 530 of the donors excluded any sequence lacking an unambiguous match to a single V gene segment. In an earlier analysis of some 590 of the donors, V segments were called functional above 56.7% productive rearrangements and were called segregating when the between-donor standard deviation exceeded 5%. A statistical classification framework was built to diagnose cytomegalovirus status from the catalog of TCR beta chain sequences. A later analysis assigned V and J genes by comparing TCR nucleotide sequences with IMGT/GENE-DB human TR gene sequences. A later analysis assigned CDR3 sequences and most-parsimonious VDJ recombination scenarios with the TCRdist pipeline. In a later analysis, each TCR beta chain was defined by its CDR3 amino acid sequence together with its V-gene family, and reads without a unique V-gene family were excluded. In a later analysis, approximately 590 highly shared, low-generation-probability nucleotide sequences were removed to address suspected cross-contamination and a sequencing artifact. In a later analysis, a clonal expansion index for each public chain was calculated from normalized within-repertoire ranks of inferred template counts. Generation probabilities in a later analysis came from a VDJ recombination model fitted to out-of-frame rearrangements, and those results were checked against IGoR. A later analysis scored TCR-TCR, TCR-HLA and TCR-CMV co-occurrence with hypergeometric tests, applying a repertoire-size bias correction to TCR pairs. In a later analysis, false discovery rates were estimated by permuting HLA or CMV assignments 20 times. In a later analysis, co-occurring TCRs were grouped with DBSCAN, and TCRdist sequence similarity was added when clustering was performed within HLA-allele-positive subsets. For co-occurrence clustering, repertoires with fewer than 30,000 or more than 120,000 public chains were excluded, along with about five repertoires with anomalous nucleotide sharing. Held by TCRdb, this immuneACCESS table contains in-frame sequences only and omits some clones. Under half of the omission traces to an unresolved V gene where checked; the cause of the rest is unknown. V, J and clone size are those of that table, while D and trimming were read from the DNA. The sample records 110,000 to 150,000 clones, 77% of which are singletons. Of the sample, nearly 4% falls within the top ten clones.

In total, more than 500 healthy bone marrow donors made up the cohort. At the time of sampling, all cohort members were nominally healthy, though unrecorded immune exposures were likely present. The donor tested CMV seronegative, placing the donor among the 300 to 450 seronegative members of the cohort. A peripheral blood sample was collected from each donor, and TCR beta sequencing was performed on peripheral blood mononuclear cells. Genomic DNA extraction from the blood cell samples was performed with the Qiagen DNeasy Blood Extraction Kit. The V and J segments used are TRBV19 and TRBJ2-1; the junction holds 8 bases that match TRBD1. The sample taken for sequencing was PBMCs. This TCR came from a male donor in good health and CMV-seronegative. The DNA sequence reads TGTGCCAGTATCTTCTTCAGGGGGCCCTACAATGAGCAGTTCTTC. Its protein product is CASIFFRGPYNEQFF.